Shown below are 17 T cell receptor beta chains from a single sample sequenced in a study of cytomegalovirus exposure and HLA in healthy donors. The PCR made use of 60 Vbeta and 13 Jbeta primers. TCRdb's copy holds only in-frame clones and misses some; the assay was immunoSEQ multiplex PCR. The sample shows tens of thousands of clones, approximately 77% of them seen only once. Sequenced sample: PBMCs. The receptor source for this set is a woman aged 18-29 years in good health and CMV-seronegative.

This clone is a singleton in its sample. The chain links TRBV4-2 to TRBJ2-1, with D possibly matching TRBD2 (6 bases). The V end was cut by 4 bases, the J end by 3 bases, with 13 bases between. The CDR3 loop spans 15 amino acids. Germline V gene lookup returns CDR1 LGHNA and CDR2 YNFKEQ. CDR3 amino acids: CASSRAASVYNEQFF. Written as DNA, the CDR3 is TGTGCCAGCAGCCGGGCGGCTAGCGTCTACAATGAGCAGTTCTTC.

This chain links TRBV27 with TRBJ2-1; 11 bases agree with TRBD2. The V and J ends lost 5 bases and 1 base, in that order; junction bases with no gene match: 4. CDR1 is MNHEY, CDR2 SMNVEV, per germline (reference sequence). CDR3 length: 16 amino acids. The DNA of the CDR3 is TGTGCCAGCAGTCTTGGACTAGCGGGTTCCTACAATGAGCAGTTCTTC. Translation gives CASSLGLAGSYNEQFF.

The chain uses TRBV18 and TRBJ1-1; the D is unclear. Germline values: CDR1 KGHSH, CDR2 LQKENI. V dropped 1 base and J dropped 0 bases, with 6 bases sitting between them. There are 14 residues in the CDR3. The CDR3 bases are TGTGCCAGCTCACCACAGGGAGTGAACACTGAAGCTTTCTTT. Its protein is CASSPQGVNTEAFF.

V usage is TRBV2 and J usage is TRBJ2-7; D ambiguous. Trimming took off 5 bases at V and 1 base at J, with 3 bases between the two ends. This CDR3 region has 11 residues. Germline V gene lookup returns CDR1 SNHLY and CDR2 FYNNEI. As DNA, the CDR3 is TGTGCCAGCAGTCCATCCTACGAGCAGTACTTC. Its protein product is CASSPSYEQYF.

V gene TRBV30 combines with J gene TRBJ1-6; TRBD1 might be the D (5 bases). From germline, CDR1 is GTSNPN and CDR2 SVGIG (reference sequence). The CDR3 extends over 14 amino acids. V was shortened by 0 bases and J by 5 bases, with 8 bases between the two germline ends. CDR3 region: CAWSVSGNNSPLHF. Written as DNA, the CDR3 is TGTGCCTGGAGTGTATCAGGGAATAATTCACCCCTCCACTTT.

The chain has TRBV4-1 and TRBJ1-3, with D unclear. The germline gives CDR1 MGHRA, CDR2 YSYEKL. V was cut by 2 bases and J by 2 bases, with 10 bases left in between. There are 15 residues in the CDR3. For the CDR3, the DNA is TGCGCCAGCAGCCAACCACTGAACCCTGGAAACACCATATATTTT. It yields the protein CASSQPLNPGNTIYF.

The chain links TRBV27 to TRBJ2-7, with D perhaps TRBD1 (6 bases). CDR1 and CDR2 (germline): MNHEY, SMNVEV (reference sequence). V gave up 5 bases and J gave up 6 bases, with 14 bases separating them. This CDR3 spans 13 amino acids. CDR3 in amino acids: CASSATGLGEQYF. Here the CDR3 DNA reads TGTGCCAGCAGTGCTACAGGGCTGGGCGAGCAGTACTTC.

The chain couples TRBV4-1 to TRBJ1-4; D possibly corresponds to TRBD1 (5 bases). The CDR3 spans 14 residues. The germline gives CDR1 MGHRA, CDR2 YSYEKL. The germline V and J ends were trimmed by 1 base and 6 bases, with 9 bases remaining between them. CDR3 nucleotides: TGCGCCAGCAGCCAAGGGGTAGGGGATGAAAAACTGTTTTTT. As protein: CASSQGVGDEKLFF.

This clone was counted only a few times. This chain links TRBV25-1 with TRBJ2-7, with D unresolved. The V gene's germline CDR1 is MGHDK and CDR2 SYGVNS. The CDR3 contains 11 residues. With 3 bases removed from V and 3 bases from J, the gap between germline ends came to 3 bases. The CDR3 spells CASSDIYEQYF. As DNA, the CDR3 is TGTGCCAGCAGTGACATCTACGAGCAGTACTTC.

V gene TRBV2 combines with J gene TRBJ1-4; 7 nucleotides match TRBD1. The CDR3 covers 15 residues. J lost 0 bases, V lost 7 bases, and 5 bases had no gene match. Germline V gene lookup returns CDR1 SNHLY and CDR2 FYNNEI. CDR3 coding DNA: TGTGCCAGCATTCGAGGGACAGCAACTAATGAAAAACTGTTTTTT. It yields the protein CASIRGTATNEKLFF. The full variable domain, with the rest looked up from reference TRBV2 and TRBJ1-4, is EPEVTQTPSHQVTQMGQEVILRCVPISNHLYFYWYRQILGQKVEFLVSFYNNEISEKSEIFDDQFSVERPDGSNFTLKIRSTKLEDSAMYFCASIRGTATNEKLFFGSGTQLSVL.

A remark on this clone: One end of the junction varies from germline; a read error may be responsible. This rearrangement joins TRBV2 to TRBJ1-2; D is uncertain. The CDR3 is 12 amino acids. Germline loops: CDR1 SNHLY, CDR2 FYNNEI. The CDR3 DNA reads as TGTGCCAGCAGTGTGGGTAACTATCGCTACACCTTC. Translation: CASSVGNYRYTF.

This clone was counted a few times. The chain links TRBV5-1 to TRBJ2-2; 12 nucleotides align to TRBD1. The CDR3 runs to 15 residues. Germline V CDR1 and CDR2: SGHRS, YFSETQ. The V segment lost 3 bases and the J segment 6 bases; nucleotides outside the gene matches: 3. DNA for the CDR3: TGCGCCAGCAGCTGGGGACAGGGGGCGGCCGGGGAGCTGTTTTTT. Its translation: CASSWGQGAAGELFF.

This rearrangement joins TRBV4-2 to TRBJ2-3, with 8 bases lining up with TRBD2. J was trimmed by 4 bases and V by 8 bases; bases with no gene match: 8. Germline V gene data show CDR1 as LGHNA and CDR2 as YNFKEQ. This CDR3 is built from 14 residues. In DNA form, the CDR3 reads TGTGCCAGCTCGACTAGCGATCGTGCAGATACGCAGTATTTT. Translated: CASSTSDRADTQYF.

The chain employs TRBV19 and TRBJ2-1, with D perhaps matching TRBD2 (5 bases). The CDR3 spans 13 residues. Trimming removed 7 bases from V and 5 bases from J, with 12 bases in between. Germline CDR1 is LNHDA and CDR2 is SQIVND (reference sequence). The CDR3 region is CASTDGLHNEQFF. The DNA of the CDR3 is TGTGCCAGTACGGACGGACTTCACAATGAGCAGTTCTTC.

The chain uses TRBV6-4 and TRBJ2-6; 7 bases line up with TRBD1. The CDR3 extends over 16 amino acids. CDR1 and CDR2 from the germline V gene are MRHNA and SNTAGT. V shed 2 bases, J shed 0 bases, and the junction held 1 base outside the gene matches. This CDR3 reads CASSDGQASGANVLTF. CDR3 nucleotide sequence: TGTGCCAGCAGTGACGGACAGGCCTCTGGGGCCAACGTCCTGACTTTC.

The genes are TRBV5-1 and TRBJ2-3; 7 positions agree with TRBD2. Trimming took 4 bases from V and 0 from J; bases not matched to a gene: 8. CDR3 length: 16 residues. Germline V gene sequence: CDR1 SGHRS, CDR2 YFSETQ. The CDR3 nucleotides are TGCGCCAGCAGCGCGGGGAGTAGCGGGAGCACAGATACGCAGTATTTT. As protein: CASSAGSSGSTDTQYF. The whole variable domain, filled in from reference TRBV5-1 and TRBJ2-3, reads KAGVTQTPRYLIKTRGQQVTLSCSPISGHRSVSWYQQTPGQGLQFLFEYFSETQRNKGNFPGRFSGRQFSNSRSEMNVSTLELGDSALYLCASSAGSSGSTDTQYFGPGTRLTVL.

The chain carries TRBV7-9 and TRBJ1-6; the D is unclear. CDR3 length: 14 residues. CDR1 and CDR2 from the germline V gene are SEHNR and FQNEAQ (reference sequence). V gave up 5 bases and J gave up 8 bases, with 13 bases separating them. CDR3 in amino acids: CASSHQRDDSPLHF. CDR3 coding DNA: TGTGCCAGCAGCCATCAGCGGGATGATTCACCCCTCCACTTT.